The clone carrying this T cell receptor beta chain appeared many times. Graves' hyperthyroidism qualified as stable when ophthalmopathy did not progress within 18 months. These data belong to a study of T cells in Graves' hyperthyroidism and ophthalmopathy. Study-level information: Peripheral blood was drawn at first diagnosis, prior to all treatment.

RNA transcripts were the template for amplifying TCR beta CDR3 regions. Using the HTBI primer set, a first-round RT-PCR was run on the TCR CDR3. MiXCR was run by TCRdb on the multiplex PCR reads, yielding one entry per CDR3 protein. This repertoire shows approximately 640,000 distinct CDR3 sequences, around 15% found once; its top ten account for about 3.8%. The sequenced sample consisted of blood. The clonotype was recovered from a woman in her thirties with Graves' hyperthyroidism.

CDR3 sequence reads: CASQSGGEGTEAFF. In DNA, the CDR3 is TGTGCCAGCCAGTCGGGGGGGGAGGGCACTGAAGCTTTCTTT. The chain links TRBV18 to TRBJ1-1; a possible D gene is TRBD1 (5 bases). Germline assignment: CDR1 KGHSH and CDR2 LQKENI. V dropped 8 bases and J dropped 4 bases, with 17 bases sitting between them. CDR3 length: 14 amino acids. The entire variable domain, with the rest obtained from reference TRBV18 and TRBJ1-1, is as follows: NAGVMQNPRHLVRRRGQEARLRCSPMKGHSHVYWYRQLPEEGLKFMVYLQKENIIDESGMPKERFSAEFPKEGPSILRIQQVVRGDSAAYFCASQSGGEGTEAFFGQGTRLTVV.